The entry that follows covers one T cell receptor beta chain sequence. The same CDR3 also results from other DNA sequences found in this sample. These data originate in a study of shared clonotypes between healthy human individuals. TCRdb keeps only in-frame clones here, not all; method: immunoSEQ multiplex PCR. The sample includes over a million clones, around 76% of them seen just once. Germline values: CDR1 SQVTM, CDR2 ANQGSEA. V was pared by 4 bases and J by 5 bases, with 5 bases between. CDR3 length: 11 residues. The sequencing input was memory CD4+ T cells sorted from blood. Sample subset: CD45RA-negative fraction. The TCR comes from a man aged 18 to 30 in good health. V gene TRBV29-1 combines with J gene TRBJ2-2; D is tentatively TRBD1 or TRBD2 (5 bases each). The CDR3 DNA reads as TGCAGCGTTGGGGGGACCGGGGAGCTGTTTTTT. It translates to CSVGGTGELFF.